The T cell receptor beta chain under discussion was sequenced for a study of CD8 T cells in ankylosing spondylitis. Study-wide points: A TCR beta motif of fewer than ten highly homologous variants seemed to mark ankylosing spondylitis blood. Researchers reportedly found disease-linked clones significantly enriched in matched ankylosing spondylitis synovial fluid. Before this, some motif variants had been reported in reactive arthritis synovial fluid and blood.

With regard to this clonotype: Its antigen is currently unknown.

Using quantitative 5'-RACE with molecular barcodes, the authors made TCR beta libraries. TCRdb called the 5' RACE reads again in MiXCR, with one record for every CDR3 protein. Among approximately 300,000 distinct CDR3 sequences, 7.5% to 9% were seen once, and the ten largest hold just over 14%. The CDR3 extends over 16 amino acids. V was cut by 0 bases and J by 2 bases, with 13 bases left in between. CDR1 is MNHEY and CDR2 is SVGAGI in the germline V gene. The sequence derives from a male donor with ankylosing spondylitis. The sample consisted of blood, either unsorted or a sorted T cell fraction (not recorded which). The rearrangement joins TRBV6-5 to TRBJ1-2; perhaps TRBD1 as D (5 bases). Written as DNA, the CDR3 is TGTGCCAGCAGTTACTCGCTAGGGGCAGGGAACTATGGCTACACCTTC. The encoded protein is CASSYSLGAGNYGYTF.